The 7 T cell receptor beta chains below were found in one sample sequenced in a study of T cell responses to AZD1222 COVID-19 vaccine. Method: immunoSEQ multiplex PCR; TCRdb's copy keeps in-frame clones and lacks some. The data show 160,000 or so clones, just over 90% seen once. The sequencing here drew on peripheral blood, taken on day 0 of AZD1222 vaccination. All receptors derive from an adult in good health.

The J gene is TRBJ1-6, the V gene TRBV25-1; perhaps TRBD1 as D (5 bases). Between the trimmed V and J ends, which lost 7 bases and 8 bases, there was a span of 9 bases. This CDR3 comprises 12 residues. CDR1 is MGHDK and CDR2 is SYGVNS in the germline V gene. The CDR3 sequence is CASIIGDSPLHF. CDR3 DNA sequence: TGTGCCAGCATTATAGGGGATTCACCCCTCCACTTT. Looking up the rest from reference TRBV25-1 and TRBJ1-6 gives the full variable domain: EADIYQTPRYLVIGTGKKITLECSQTMGHDKMYWYQQDPGMELHLIHYSYGVNSTEKGDLSSESTVSRIRTEHFPLTLESARPSHTSQYLCASIIGDSPLHFGNGTRLTVT.

V is TRBV15 and J is TRBJ2-7; D possibly corresponds to TRBD2 (6 bases). Trimming stripped 3 bases from V and 2 bases from J, with 11 bases between. This CDR3 region has 14 residues. Germline V gene sequence: CDR1 LNHNV, CDR2 YYDKDF (reference sequence). Here the CDR3 DNA reads TGTGCCACCAGCAGGGGGGGTTCCCCCTACGAGCAGTACTTC. Translating it yields CATSRGGSPYEQYF.

This chain links TRBV11-2 with TRBJ1-2; TRBD1 is a possible D gene (5 bases). The CDR3 consists of 13 residues. Germline CDR1 and CDR2: SGHAT and FQNNGV. The V end lost 4 bases, the J end lost 2 bases, and 8 bases lay between the germline ends. The CDR3 DNA reads TGTGCCAGCAGCTGGGGACGAAACTATGGCTACACCTTC. It specifies CASSWGRNYGYTF.

The V and J genes are TRBV27 and TRBJ2-1; D is possibly TRBD1 (6 bases). Per the germline V gene, CDR1 is MNHEY and CDR2 is SMNVEV (reference sequence). This CDR3 is built from 13 residues. V was pared by 5 bases and J by 5 bases, with 10 bases between. CDR3 loop: CASSQGQNNEQFF. CDR3 DNA sequence: TGTGCCAGCAGTCAGGGACAAAACAATGAGCAGTTCTTC.

The chain is built from TRBV19 and TRBJ2-2, with 10 positions matching TRBD2. The junction had 16 bases not matched to a gene; V was cut back by 7 bases and J by 5 bases. The CDR3 contains 18 residues. CDR1 and CDR2 from the germline V gene are LNHDA and SQIVND (reference sequence). The CDR3 region is CASTIQPRSGRATGELFF. CDR3 bases: TGTGCCAGTACCATTCAGCCGCGGAGCGGGAGGGCAACCGGGGAGCTGTTTTTT. Drawing the rest from reference TRBV19 and TRBJ2-2, the complete variable domain is DGGITQSPKYLFRKEGQNVTLSCEQNLNHDAMYWYRQDPGQGLRLIYYSQIVNDFQKGDIAEGYSVSREKKESFPLTVTSAQKNPTAFYLCASTIQPRSGRATGELFFGEGSRLTVL.

The rearrangement uses TRBV28 and TRBJ2-5, with 12 bases matching TRBD2. CDR1 MDHEN and CDR2 SYDVKM come from the germline V gene. This CDR3 has 13 residues. The ends lost 8 bases at V and 5 bases at J; junction bases unmatched: 3. This CDR3 is CASGLAGGETQYF. The CDR3 nucleotides are TGTGCCAGCGGCCTAGCGGGAGGGGAGACCCAGTACTTC.

This clone has a single count. V gene TRBV25-1 combines with J gene TRBJ1-2; D is unresolved. V shed 2 bases and J shed 4 bases, with 11 bases lying between them. The CDR3 is made up of 14 amino acids. Per the germline V gene, CDR1 is MGHDK and CDR2 is SYGVNS. The CDR3 DNA is TGTGCCAGCAGTGAACCTAATCCTCCCTATGGCTACACCTTC. Residues: CASSEPNPPYGYTF.